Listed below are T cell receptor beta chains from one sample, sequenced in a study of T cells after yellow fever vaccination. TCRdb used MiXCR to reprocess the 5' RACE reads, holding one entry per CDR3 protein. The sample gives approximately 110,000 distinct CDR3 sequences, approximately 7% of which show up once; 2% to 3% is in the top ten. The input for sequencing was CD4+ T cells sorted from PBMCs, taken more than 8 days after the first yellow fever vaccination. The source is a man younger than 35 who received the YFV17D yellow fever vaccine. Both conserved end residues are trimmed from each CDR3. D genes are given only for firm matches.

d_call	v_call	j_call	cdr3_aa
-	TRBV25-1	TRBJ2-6	ASSRAGFSGANVLT
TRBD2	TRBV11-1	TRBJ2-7	ASSSGLASHEQY
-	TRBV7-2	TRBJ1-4	ASRESAGNEKLF
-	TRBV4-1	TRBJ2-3	ASSQGRGSRTDTQY
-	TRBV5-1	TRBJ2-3	ASSRISSTDTQY
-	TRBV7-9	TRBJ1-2	ASSLAQDGGYGYT
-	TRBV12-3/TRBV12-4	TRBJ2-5	ASSFEGRGVTQY
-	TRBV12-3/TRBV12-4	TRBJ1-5	ASSLGSERGQPQH
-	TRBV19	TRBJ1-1	ASRPWEGSQRIEAF
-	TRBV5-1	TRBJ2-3	ASSLDSGLSTDTQY
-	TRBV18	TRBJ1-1	ASSPPQGGMNTEAF
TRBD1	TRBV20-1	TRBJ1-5	SASPQQGRQPQH
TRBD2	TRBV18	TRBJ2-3	ASSPTSGEDDTQY
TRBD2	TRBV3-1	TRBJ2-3	ASSFVAGGGTDTQY
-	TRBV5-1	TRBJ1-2	ASSLGTPEGGYT
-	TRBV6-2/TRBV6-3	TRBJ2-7	ASSYESRGYEQY
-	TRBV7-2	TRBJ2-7	ASTRNSYSYEQY
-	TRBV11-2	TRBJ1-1	ASSSTANTEAF
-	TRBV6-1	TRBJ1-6	ASSLLDSTAPLH
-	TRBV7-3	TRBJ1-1	ASSIDVGRNTEAF
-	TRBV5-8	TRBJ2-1	ASSFFRGNSYNEQF
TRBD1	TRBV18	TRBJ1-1	ASSPWEGATGTEAF
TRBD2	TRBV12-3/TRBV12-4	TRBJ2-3	ASSLALAGAITDTQY
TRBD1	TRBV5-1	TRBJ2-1	ASSLERTGGYNEQF
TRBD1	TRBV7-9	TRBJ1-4	ASSPTQGGFEKLF
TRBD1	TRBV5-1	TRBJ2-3	ASRSPGGEGTDTQY
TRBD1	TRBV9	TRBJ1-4	ASSARDRGSEKLF
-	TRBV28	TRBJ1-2	ASSLAQAMYGYT
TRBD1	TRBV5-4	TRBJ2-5	ASSQGVYPQETQY
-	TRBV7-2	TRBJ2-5	ASSTRGRGTQY
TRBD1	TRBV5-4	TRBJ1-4	ASSNRTGHEKLF
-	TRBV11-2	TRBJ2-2	ASSSRLGPTGELF
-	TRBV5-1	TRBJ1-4	ASSYTGAATNEKLF
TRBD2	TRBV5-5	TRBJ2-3	ASSRTSRPVSTDTQY
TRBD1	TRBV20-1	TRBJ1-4	SARDVQGNEKLF
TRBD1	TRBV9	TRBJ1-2	ASSVVDRVGKT
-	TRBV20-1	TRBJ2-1	SANTNLRNEQF
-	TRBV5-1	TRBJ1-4	ASSSDITNEKLF
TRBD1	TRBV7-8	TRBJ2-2	ASRYNRGSNTGELF
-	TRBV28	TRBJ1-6	ASSFPTVLTSPLH
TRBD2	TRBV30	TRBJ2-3	AWSSGGPDTQY
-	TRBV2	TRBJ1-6	ASSQQGWIYSPLH
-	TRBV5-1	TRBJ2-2	ASSLVLDGRATGELF
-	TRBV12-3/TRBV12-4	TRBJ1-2	ASSVRGGGYT
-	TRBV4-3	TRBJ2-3	ASSRQGTASTDTQY
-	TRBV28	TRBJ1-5	ASSRHSANQPQH